Here is one T cell receptor (beta chain) with its context. This receptor's antigen is unknown. No much larger clone exists at a distance of one base, and base qualities are not known. CDR3 length: 14 amino acids, cysteine to phenylalanine. Just CDR3 DNA is preserved here, 42 bases in frame from base 1. From the germline V gene (reference sequence), CDR1 is SEHNR and CDR2 is FQNEAQ. V drops 5 bases and J drops 3 bases, leaving 11 bases in between. This record comes from a study of cytomegalovirus exposure and HLA in healthy donors (dated by TCRdb to the late 2010s). For the wider study: According to an earlier analysis of several hundred of the donors, 150 million to 200 million T cells yielded 90 million to 130 million unique TCR beta sequences and about 300 Gb of sequence data. About 300 gigabases of sequencing data and approximately 85 million unique TCR sequences were included in an early release covering several hundred HLA-typed donors. The genetic ancestry cluster associated with self-reported Caucasian donors included 65% to 90% of the 350 to 500 genotyped donors. The study was designed to test whether signatures of past pathogen exposure could be identified by cataloging public T cell receptors. Using immunosequencing, the study profiled T cell repertoires from fewer than 850 subjects and related those repertoires to cytomegalovirus serostatus. Besides the first cohort of under 700 subjects, a separate validation cohort made up of 120 different subjects was used. To predict cytomegalovirus infection status, the study combined high-throughput TCR immunosequencing, statistical association of individual TCRs with disease status, and machine learning. A later analysis re-examined previously published TCR beta repertoires from hundreds of donors and added high-resolution HLA genotyping to investigate patterns of TCR occurrence. Rather than drawing on any new phenotypic data, the later analysis identified candidate immune exposures from TCR beta sequences and the way those sequences occurred across donors. An earlier analysis of 587 of the donors applied high-throughput TCR beta sequencing to assess whether each TCR beta V gene segment acted as functional or pseudogenic. Alongside the repertoire data, information on donor age, sex, ethnicity and CMV serostatus was compiled. A later genetic analysis took genome-wide SNP genotypes for about three fifths of the 666 donors and used that subset as a discovery cohort. All discovery cohort repertoires had been generated using a single sequencing platform. Both class I and class II loci were covered by HLA typing, at four-digit resolution. Typing coverage varied by locus: roughly 629-640 donors for A, B, C, DRB1 and DQB1; under 550 for DQA1; 606 for DPA1; roughly 450 for DPB1. Roughly 5 DR-DQ haplotypes were treated as single units for association and clustering because of strong linkage in the cohort. On average, around 200,000 unique TCR beta nucleotide sequences were sequenced per donor among 300 to 500 genotyped donors of the cohort, with 15% to 20% of those sequences being non-productive.

Library prep was done by the immunoSEQ multiplex PCR assay. For the multiplex PCR, a mixture combining 60 forward primers for TCR Vbeta segments and 13 reverse primers for TCR Jbeta segments was used. The CDR3 region of rearranged TCR beta genes was amplified from genomic DNA by a multiplex PCR assay. The Illumina HiSeq System was used to sequence the amplified TCR beta libraries as 87-base-pair reads. From the authors' description of their analysis: A later analysis tallied around 82 million unique TCR beta chains across the approximately 670 repertoires, and approximately 12 million of those chains were shared by two or more donors. A nearest-neighbor algorithm error-corrected the raw reads and collapsed the reads into unique sequences, merging closely related sequences to remove PCR and sequencing errors. V, D and J gene segments were assigned by aligning CDR3 sequences to IMGT reference sequences. For a sequence to be retained, at least a six-nucleotide match to both a V gene segment and a J gene segment was required. A rearrangement was called productive if the CDR3 had no stop codons and remained in frame with V and J, and every other rearrangement was called non-productive. Following IMGT convention, CDR3 was defined as the stretch from the second conserved V-encoded cysteine to the conserved J-encoded phenylalanine. The earlier analysis of 500 to 650 of the donors excluded any sequence lacking an unambiguous match to a single V gene segment. In an earlier analysis of about 590 of the donors, a V segment was called functional when productive rearrangements were above 56.7%, and segregating when the standard deviation between donors exceeded 5%. A statistical classification framework was developed to diagnose cytomegalovirus status using the catalog of TCR beta chain sequences. A later analysis assigned V and J genes by comparing TCR nucleotide sequences with IMGT/GENE-DB human TR gene sequences. A later analysis assigned CDR3 sequences and most-parsimonious VDJ recombination scenarios with the TCRdist pipeline. In a later analysis, each TCR beta chain was defined by its CDR3 amino acid sequence together with its V-gene family, and reads lacking a unique V-gene family were excluded. As a way to deal with suspected cross-contamination and a sequencing artifact, a later analysis dropped 640 or so nucleotide sequences that were highly shared and had low generation probability. For each public chain, a later analysis derived a clonal expansion index from normalized ranks of inferred template counts within each repertoire. A later analysis computed generation probabilities with a VDJ recombination model fitted to out-of-frame rearrangements, and checked the results against IGoR. In a later analysis, TCR-TCR, TCR-HLA and TCR-CMV co-occurrence was scored with hypergeometric tests, and a repertoire-size bias correction was applied to TCR pairs. In a later analysis, false discovery rates were estimated by permuting HLA or CMV assignments 20 times. In a later analysis, co-occurring TCRs were grouped using DBSCAN, with TCRdist sequence similarity added in when clustering inside HLA-allele-positive subsets. For co-occurrence clustering, repertoires with fewer than 30,000 or more than 120,000 public chains were excluded, along with five repertoires with anomalous nucleotide sharing. What TCRdb holds here is the immuneACCESS table cut down to in-frame rearrangements. Part of the clones is not present; checked against another copy, under half of the missing clones reflect an unresolved V gene, and the others are unexplained. V and J calls and clone size are given by that table; D and trimming were obtained from the DNA. This sample has more than 70,000 clones in its table, and 77% of those were observed once. Of the sample, roughly 2% falls within the top ten clones.

Results and caveats for the whole study, not just this receptor: Because counts were too low, roughly 16 rarely observed V segments, including chromosome 9 orphons, were left out of the earlier analysis of 587 of the donors. In a later analysis, HLA-associated TCR beta chains showed more clonal expansion and lower generation probabilities than non-associated chains that were equally common. A further reported finding was that TCR beta sequences accurately predicted the HLA-A and HLA-B alleles for most subjects in the first cohort. Because HLA typing was unavailable for some donors at each locus, only the typed subset was used in association tests. The sequencing pipeline was judged likely to have produced a cluster of highly shared sequence variants as a technical artifact. V-gene and J-gene trimming of TCR beta chains was associated with a missense DCLRE1C variant in a later genetic analysis, and the association was replicated in an independent cohort. It was suggested by the authors that the approach could potentially be generalized to other disease states and immunological phenotypes. According to a later analysis, most CMV-associated TCR beta chains appeared to be HLA-restricted, and the HLA associations seemed to be driven largely by CMV exposure. When HLA alleles, especially DR and DQ, strongly co-occurred, attributing TCR associations to individual alleles was difficult. Cytomegalovirus status was reported to be diagnosed by the classifier with high specificity and sensitivity in both the original and validation cohorts. In an earlier analysis of more than 500 of the donors, most TCR beta V segments appeared in productive rearrangements about 90% or about 30% of the time, broadly matching IMGT annotations. Immune exposure information for the cohort was limited to CMV serostatus. According to a later genetic analysis, donors in an Asian-associated ancestry cluster had fewer N-insertions in productive TCRs than the approximately 650-donor mean. Sequencing depth was assumed to be roughly uniform across donors in the presence/absence analyses, though that assumption may not hold. A later analysis reported that several top co-occurrence clusters appeared linked to parvovirus B19, influenza, CMV and Epstein-Barr virus. Some IMGT-functional V segments, including TRBV6-2 and TRBV6-3, could not be distinguished by the 87-base-pair reads and were therefore excluded. Most TCR sequences were seen in very few donors, while some public TCRs were found in many individuals. Correlated functional status among segregating V segments might reflect linkage disequilibrium, but an unknown experimental factor could not be ruled out. This cohort had only TCR beta chains sequenced, and the lack of alpha or paired-chain data limited which features could be detected. At a false discovery rate of 0.05, a later analysis linked under 20,000 TCR beta sequences to specific HLA alleles. In a later analysis, the rate of TCR association differed among HLA loci, with DRB1 alleles having the most associated TCRs and HLA-C alleles having the fewest. The study gave a list of roughly 150 TCR beta chains associated with cytomegalovirus. A few of the identified cytomegalovirus-associated TCR beta chains were confirmed in vitro to be specific for cytomegalovirus antigens.

The cohort was made up of around 720 healthy bone marrow donors. All cohort members were sampled while nominally healthy, although unrecorded immune exposures were likely present. The donor was CMV seronegative and was included in the group of around 320 seronegative cohort members. A peripheral blood sample was collected from each donor, and TCR beta sequencing was performed on peripheral blood mononuclear cells. The Qiagen DNeasy Blood Extraction Kit was used to extract genomic DNA from the blood cell samples. This chain joins TRBV7-9 to TRBJ1-5; the D gene cannot be named for sure. This TCR was recovered from a boy between 10 and 17 years old in good health and CMV-seronegative. Sequences were obtained from PBMCs. In nucleotides, the sequence is TGTGCCAGCAGCGCCCAAAGCCCCAATCAGCCCCAGCATTTT. Translation gives CASSAQSPNQPQHF.